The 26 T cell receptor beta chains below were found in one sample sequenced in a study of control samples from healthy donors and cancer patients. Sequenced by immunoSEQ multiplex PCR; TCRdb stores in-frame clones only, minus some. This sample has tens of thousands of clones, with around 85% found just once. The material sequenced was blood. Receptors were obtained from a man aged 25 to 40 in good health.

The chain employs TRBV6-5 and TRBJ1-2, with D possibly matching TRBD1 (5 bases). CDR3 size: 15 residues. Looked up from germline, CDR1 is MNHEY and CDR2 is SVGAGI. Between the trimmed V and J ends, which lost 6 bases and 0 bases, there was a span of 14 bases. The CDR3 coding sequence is TGTGCCAGCAGGCCGACAGTCACCTCTAACTATGGCTACACCTTC. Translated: CASRPTVTSNYGYTF.

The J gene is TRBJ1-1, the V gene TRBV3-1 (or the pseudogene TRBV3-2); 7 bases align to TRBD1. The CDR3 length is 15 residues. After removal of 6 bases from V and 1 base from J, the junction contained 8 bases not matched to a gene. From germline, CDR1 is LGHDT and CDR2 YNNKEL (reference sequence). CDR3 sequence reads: CASRPLTGTNTEAFF. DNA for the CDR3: TGTGCCAGCAGGCCTTTGACAGGGACGAACACTGAAGCTTTCTTT.

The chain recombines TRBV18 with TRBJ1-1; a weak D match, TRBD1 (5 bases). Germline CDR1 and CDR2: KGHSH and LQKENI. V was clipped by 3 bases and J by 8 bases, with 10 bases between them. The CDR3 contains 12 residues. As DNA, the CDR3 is TGTGCCAGCTCACCGTCGACAGCCGAAGCTTTCTTT. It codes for CASSPSTAEAFF.

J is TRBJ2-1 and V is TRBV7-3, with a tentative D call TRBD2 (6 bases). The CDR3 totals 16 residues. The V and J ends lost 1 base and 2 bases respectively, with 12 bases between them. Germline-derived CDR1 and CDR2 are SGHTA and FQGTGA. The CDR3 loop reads CASSLNLGGPYNEQFF. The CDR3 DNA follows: TGTGCCAGCAGCTTAAATCTGGGAGGACCCTACAATGAGCAGTTCTTC.

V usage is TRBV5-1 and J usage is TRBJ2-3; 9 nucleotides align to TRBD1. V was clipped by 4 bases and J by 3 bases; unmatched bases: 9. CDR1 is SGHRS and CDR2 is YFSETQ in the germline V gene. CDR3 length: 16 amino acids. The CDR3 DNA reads TGCGCCAGCAGCCTCTCGTCGACAGGGGGGACAGATACGCAGTATTTT. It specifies CASSLSSTGGTDTQYF.

The CDR3 bases are TGTGCCAGCAGTGTGTTTCCACAAGTCGACGAGCAGTACTTC. Translating it yields CASSVFPQVDEQYF. V gene TRBV7-9 combines with J gene TRBJ2-7; D gene uncertain. This CDR3 region has 14 residues. Germline V gene lookup returns CDR1 SEHNR and CDR2 FQNEAQ (reference sequence). V was clipped by 6 bases and J by 5 bases, with 17 bases between them. The whole variable domain, remainder taken from reference TRBV7-9 and TRBJ2-7, is DTGVSQNPRHKITKRGQNVTFRCDPISEHNRLYWYRQTLGQGPEFLTYFQNEAQLEKSRLLSDRFSAERPKGSFSTLEIQRTEQGDSAMYLCASSVFPQVDEQYFGPGTRLTVT.

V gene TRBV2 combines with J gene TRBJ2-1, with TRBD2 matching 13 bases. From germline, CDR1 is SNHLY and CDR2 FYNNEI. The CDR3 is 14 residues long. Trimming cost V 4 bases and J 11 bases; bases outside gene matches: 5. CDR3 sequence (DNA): TGTGCCAGCAGTGCCCGGACTAGCGGGGGCCAGCAGTTCTTC. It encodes CASSARTSGGQQFF. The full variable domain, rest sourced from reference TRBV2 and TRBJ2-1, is EPEVTQTPSHQVTQMGQEVILRCVPISNHLYFYWYRQILGQKVEFLVSFYNNEISEKSEIFDDQFSVERPDGSNFTLKIRSTKLEDSAMYFCASSARTSGGQQFFGPGTRLTVL.

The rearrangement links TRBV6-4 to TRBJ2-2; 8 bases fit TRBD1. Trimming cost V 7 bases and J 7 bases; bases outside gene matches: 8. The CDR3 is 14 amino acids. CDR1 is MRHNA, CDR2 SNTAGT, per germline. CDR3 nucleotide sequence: TGTGCCAGCAAGCACAGGGGGAGGAACGGGGAGCTGTTTTTT. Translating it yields CASKHRGRNGELFF.

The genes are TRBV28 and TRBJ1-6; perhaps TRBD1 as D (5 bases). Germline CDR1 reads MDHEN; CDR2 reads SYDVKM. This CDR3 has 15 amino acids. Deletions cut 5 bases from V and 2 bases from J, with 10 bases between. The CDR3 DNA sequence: TGTGCCAGCAGTCCAGGGAGCCCCTATAATTCACCCCTCCACTTT. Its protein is CASSPGSPYNSPLHF.

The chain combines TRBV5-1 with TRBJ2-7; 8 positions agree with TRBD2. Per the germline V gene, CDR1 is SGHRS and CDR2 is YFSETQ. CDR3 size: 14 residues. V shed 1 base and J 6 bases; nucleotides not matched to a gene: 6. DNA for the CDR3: TGCGCCAGCAGCTTGAGCGGGGGAGGACGCGAGCAGTACTTC. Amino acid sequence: CASSLSGGGREQYF.

The CDR3 reads CASSDTTYEQYF. The CDR3 region has the DNA TGTGCCAGCAGTGACACAACCTACGAGCAGTACTTC. The J gene is TRBJ2-7, the V gene TRBV6-1; the D is unclear. The germline V and J ends were trimmed by 3 bases and 2 bases, with 5 bases remaining between them. This CDR3 has 12 amino acids. Germline CDR1 MNHNS, CDR2 SASEGT.

CDR3 protein: CASSFKLDRGRLSTDTQYF. The CDR3 region has the DNA TGCGCCAGCAGCTTTAAACTGGACAGGGGGCGTTTGAGCACAGATACGCAGTATTTT. The chain couples TRBV5-1 to TRBJ2-3; TRBD1 matches at 11 bases. Germline V gene data show CDR1 as SGHRS and CDR2 as YFSETQ. The CDR3 runs 19 residues. V was clipped by 2 bases and J by 0 bases; unmatched bases: 11.

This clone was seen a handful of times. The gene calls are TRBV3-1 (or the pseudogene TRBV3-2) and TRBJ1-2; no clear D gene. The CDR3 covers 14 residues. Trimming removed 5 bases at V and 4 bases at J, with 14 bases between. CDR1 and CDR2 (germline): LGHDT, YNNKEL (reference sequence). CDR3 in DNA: TGTGCCAGCAGCACCGGCCAGCTGTTCTATGGCTACACCTTC. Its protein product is CASSTGQLFYGYTF.

As DNA, the CDR3 is TGTGCCAGCTCACCACTAGCGGGGGAGCTATACAATGAGCAGTTCTTC. It yields the protein CASSPLAGELYNEQFF. J is TRBJ2-1 and V is TRBV18; TRBD2 matches 9 bases. The length of the CDR3 is 16 residues. V dropped 1 base and J dropped 4; count of bases not matched to a gene: 5. CDR1 KGHSH and CDR2 LQKENI come from the germline V gene.

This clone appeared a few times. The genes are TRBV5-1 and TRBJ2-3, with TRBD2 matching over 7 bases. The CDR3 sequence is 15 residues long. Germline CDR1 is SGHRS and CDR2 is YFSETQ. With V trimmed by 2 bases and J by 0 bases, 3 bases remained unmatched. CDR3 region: CASSFGGGSTDTQYF. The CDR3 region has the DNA TGCGCCAGCAGCTTTGGCGGGGGAAGCACAGATACGCAGTATTTT.

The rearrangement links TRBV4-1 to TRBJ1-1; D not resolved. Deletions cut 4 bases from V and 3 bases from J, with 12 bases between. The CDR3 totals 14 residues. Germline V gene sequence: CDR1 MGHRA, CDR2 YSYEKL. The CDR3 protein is CASSPRAGDTEAFF. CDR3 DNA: TGCGCCAGCAGCCCCCGGGCCGGGGACACTGAAGCTTTCTTT.

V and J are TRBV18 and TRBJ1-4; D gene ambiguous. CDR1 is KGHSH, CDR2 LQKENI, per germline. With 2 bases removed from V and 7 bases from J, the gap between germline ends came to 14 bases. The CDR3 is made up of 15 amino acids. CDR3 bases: TGTGCCAGCTCACCATGGGCCTTGGGTCCTGAAAAACTGTTTTTT. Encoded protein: CASSPWALGPEKLFF.

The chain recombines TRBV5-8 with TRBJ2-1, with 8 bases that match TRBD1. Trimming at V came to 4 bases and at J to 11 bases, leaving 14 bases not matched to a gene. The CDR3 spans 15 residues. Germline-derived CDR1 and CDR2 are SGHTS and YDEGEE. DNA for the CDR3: TGTGCCAGCAGCGAGACAGGGGACGTTGGGCATCAGCAGTTCTTC. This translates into CASSETGDVGHQQFF.

The CDR3 nucleotides read TGCAGCGTTGAGTCCGTAGATACGCAGTATTTT. Translated, it gives CSVESVDTQYF. This rearrangement joins TRBV29-1 to TRBJ2-3; D uncertain. Germline assignment: CDR1 SQVTM and CDR2 ANQGSEA. V was trimmed by 3 bases and J by 5 bases, leaving 6 bases between them. There are 11 residues in the CDR3.

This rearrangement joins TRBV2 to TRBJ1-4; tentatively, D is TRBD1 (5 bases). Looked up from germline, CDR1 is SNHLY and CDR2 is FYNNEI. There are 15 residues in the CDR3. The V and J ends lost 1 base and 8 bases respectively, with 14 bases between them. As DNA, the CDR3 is TGTGCCAGCAGTGAAGGTGGGGCAGGGAGGGAAAAACTGTTTTTT. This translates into CASSEGGAGREKLFF.

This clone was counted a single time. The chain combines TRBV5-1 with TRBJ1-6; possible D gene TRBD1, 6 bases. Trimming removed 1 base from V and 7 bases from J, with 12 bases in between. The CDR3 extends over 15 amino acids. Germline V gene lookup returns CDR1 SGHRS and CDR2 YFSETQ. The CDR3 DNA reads TGCGCCAGCAGCTTGAGTGGACAGCTCAATTCACCCCTCCACTTT. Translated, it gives CASSLSGQLNSPLHF.

The chain's CDR3 is CASSLRGITGNTIYF. CDR3 DNA sequence: TGTGCCAGCAGCTTGCGGGGGATCACTGGAAACACCATATATTTT. The rearrangement links TRBV5-8 to TRBJ1-3; TRBD1 might be the D (5 bases). Germline V gene sequence: CDR1 SGHTS, CDR2 YDEGEE. CDR3 size: 15 residues. The V end was cut by 1 base, the J end by 2 bases, with 10 bases between. The whole variable domain, remainder taken from reference TRBV5-8 and TRBJ1-3, is EAGVTQSPTHLIKTRGQQATLRCSPISGHTSVYWYQQALGLGLQFLLWYDEGEERNRGNFPPRFSGRQFPNYSSELNVNALELEDSALYLCASSLRGITGNTIYFGEGSWLTVV.

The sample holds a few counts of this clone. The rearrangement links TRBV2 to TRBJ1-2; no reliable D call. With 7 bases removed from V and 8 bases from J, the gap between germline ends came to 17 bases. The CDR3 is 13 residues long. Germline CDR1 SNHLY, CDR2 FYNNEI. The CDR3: CASTPSRDLGYTF. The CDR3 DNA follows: TGTGCCAGCACCCCCAGCCGCGACTTAGGCTACACCTTC.

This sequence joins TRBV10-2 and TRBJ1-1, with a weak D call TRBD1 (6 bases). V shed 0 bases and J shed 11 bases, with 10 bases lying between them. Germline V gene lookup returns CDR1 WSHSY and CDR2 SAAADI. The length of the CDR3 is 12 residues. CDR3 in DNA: TGCGCCAGCAGTGAGTCAGGGGGGTATGCTTTCTTT. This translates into CASSESGGYAFF.

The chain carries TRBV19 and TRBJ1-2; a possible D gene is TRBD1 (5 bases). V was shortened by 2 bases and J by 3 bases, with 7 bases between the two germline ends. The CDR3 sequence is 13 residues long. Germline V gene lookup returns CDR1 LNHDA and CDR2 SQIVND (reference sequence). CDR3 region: CASSIWGDYGYTF. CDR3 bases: TGTGCCAGTAGTATATGGGGGGACTATGGCTACACCTTC. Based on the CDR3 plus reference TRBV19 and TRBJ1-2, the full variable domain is DGGITQSPKYLFRKEGQNVTLSCEQNLNHDAMYWYRQDPGQGLRLIYYSQIVNDFQKGDIAEGYSVSREKKESFPLTVTSAQKNPTAFYLCASSIWGDYGYTFGSGTRLTVV.

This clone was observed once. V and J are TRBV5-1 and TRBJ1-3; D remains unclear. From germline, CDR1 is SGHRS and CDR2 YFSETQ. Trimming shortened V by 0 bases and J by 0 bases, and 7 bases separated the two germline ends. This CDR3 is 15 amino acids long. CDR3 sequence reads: CASSLGRTSGNTIYF. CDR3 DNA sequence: TGCGCCAGCAGCTTGGGCAGGACCTCTGGAAACACCATATATTTT.